These T cell receptor beta chains were read from a single sample in a study of T cell repertoires in cytomegalovirus infection. TCRdb itself ran the reads through MiXCR, one entry per CDR3 protein. The sample holds some 440,000 distinct CDR3 sequences, approximately 30% seen once. Material for sequencing was PBMCs. Every receptor here comes from a human donor in good health (CMV status not recorded). Some clones in this sample may be carry-over from other donors' samples. CDR3s include the opening cysteine and the closing phenylalanine or tryptophan. Each record gives: J gene, V gene, D gene, clone size, CDR3 DNA, CDR3 protein. D genes are given only for firm matches. Size is omitted from some rows. Given values are once, few, many or a class for expanded clones.

j_gene: TRBJ1-3
v_gene: TRBV7-6
d_gene: .
abundance: many
CDR3nt: TGTGCCAGCAGCTTAGGGACTATGGGCTCTGGAAACACCATATATTTT
CDR3aa: CASSLGTMGSGNTIYF

j_gene: TRBJ2-2
v_gene: TRBV5-1
d_gene: TRBD1
abundance: few
CDR3nt: TGCGCCAGCAGCTCCGGGACAGGGGCTGGGAACACCGGGGAGCTGTTTTTT
CDR3aa: CASSSGTGAGNTGELFF

j_gene: TRBJ2-7
v_gene: TRBV3-1
d_gene: .
abundance: .
CDR3nt: TGTGCCAGCAGCCTCTTCCAGGGCTCCTACGAGCAGTACTTC
CDR3aa: CASSLFQGSYEQYF

j_gene: TRBJ1-2
v_gene: TRBV7-9
d_gene: .
abundance: .
CDR3nt: TGTGCCAGCAGCACCGGTCCCGGCATGAGTGTTGGCTACACCTTC
CDR3aa: CASSTGPGMSVGYTF

j_gene: TRBJ1-5
v_gene: TRBV6-1
d_gene: .
abundance: many
CDR3nt: TGTGCCAGCAGTGAATTAGGTAGCAATCAGCCCCAGCATTTT
CDR3aa: CASSELGSNQPQHF

j_gene: TRBJ2-3
v_gene: TRBV5-5
d_gene: TRBD1
abundance: .
CDR3nt: TGTGCCAGCAGCTTGAACCCGGGACAGGTCACAGATACGCAGTATTTT
CDR3aa: CASSLNPGQVTDTQYF

j_gene: TRBJ2-1
v_gene: TRBV6-1
d_gene: .
abundance: few
CDR3nt: TGTGCCACCCAAGGGGGGAGCTCCCACAATGAGCAGTTCTTC
CDR3aa: CATQGGSSHNEQFF

j_gene: TRBJ2-7
v_gene: TRBV11-2
d_gene: .
abundance: many
CDR3nt: TGTGCCAGCAGCTTAGATACCCTCCAGGGACGGCAGTACTTC
CDR3aa: CASSLDTLQGRQYF

j_gene: TRBJ2-3
v_gene: TRBV12-3/TRBV12-4
d_gene: .
abundance: .
CDR3nt: TGTGCCAGCAGTTTGAGGGGGGCTGGAGATCCTCAGTCTTTT
CDR3aa: CASSLRGAGDPQSF

j_gene: TRBJ2-7
v_gene: TRBV19
d_gene: .
abundance: .
CDR3nt: TGTGCCAGTAGTATAGATCTGCAGACCTACGAGCAGTACTTC
CDR3aa: CASSIDLQTYEQYF

j_gene: TRBJ1-1
v_gene: TRBV5-4
d_gene: .
abundance: .
CDR3nt: TGTGCCAGCAGACAGGGACAACAAGAAGCTTTCTTT
CDR3aa: CASRQGQQEAFF

j_gene: TRBJ1-1
v_gene: TRBV7-2
d_gene: .
abundance: .
CDR3nt: TGTGCCAGCAGCTTATCCGACTACACTGAAGCTTTCTTT
CDR3aa: CASSLSDYTEAFF

j_gene: TRBJ2-3
v_gene: TRBV18
d_gene: TRBD2
abundance: few
CDR3nt: TGTGCCAGCTCACCGACGGGGGGGCCGGTAGATACGCAGTATTTT
CDR3aa: CASSPTGGPVDTQYF

j_gene: TRBJ2-3
v_gene: TRBV7-2
d_gene: .
abundance: few
CDR3nt: TGTGCCAGCAGGATACAGTGGCAGAGCACAGATACGCAGTATTTT
CDR3aa: CASRIQWQSTDTQYF

j_gene: TRBJ2-1
v_gene: TRBV9
d_gene: .
abundance: .
CDR3nt: TGTGCCAGCAGCGCCTGGGTGAGGACGCTAGCCGATGAGCAGTTCTTC
CDR3aa: CASSAWVRTLADEQFF

j_gene: TRBJ2-3
v_gene: TRBV7-2
d_gene: .
abundance: many
CDR3nt: TGTGCCAGCAGCCCTCTAGGCCCTGGGGATACGCAGTATTTT
CDR3aa: CASSPLGPGDTQYF

j_gene: TRBJ2-7
v_gene: TRBV7-6
d_gene: TRBD1
abundance: many
CDR3nt: TGTGCCAGCAGTGAGACAGGGTTAGGGCACTACGAGCAGTACTTC
CDR3aa: CASSETGLGHYEQYF

j_gene: TRBJ2-7
v_gene: TRBV20-1
d_gene: .
abundance: .
CDR3nt: TGCAGTGCTAGAGATGAGAGGAGCTCCTACGAGCAGTACTTC
CDR3aa: CSARDERSSYEQYF

j_gene: TRBJ1-2
v_gene: TRBV7-2
d_gene: .
abundance: .
CDR3nt: TGTGCCAGCAGCTTAGATATGGGAGGCTATGGCTACACCTTC
CDR3aa: CASSLDMGGYGYTF

j_gene: TRBJ2-7
v_gene: TRBV27
d_gene: TRBD1
abundance: .
CDR3nt: TGTGCCAGCAGTCGTTCAGGGGGACCCTACGAGCAGTACTTC
CDR3aa: CASSRSGGPYEQYF

j_gene: TRBJ2-5
v_gene: TRBV20-1
d_gene: .
abundance: .
CDR3nt: TGCAGTGCTAGAGCTGGGCTAGCCAAGAAAGAGGGGGAGACCCAGTACTTC
CDR3aa: CSARAGLAKKEGETQYF

j_gene: TRBJ2-7
v_gene: TRBV11-2
d_gene: .
abundance: .
CDR3nt: TGTGCCAGCAGCCACCCGGGGGAAAACCGCGACTACGAGCAGTACTTC
CDR3aa: CASSHPGENRDYEQYF

j_gene: TRBJ2-7
v_gene: TRBV7-2
d_gene: .
abundance: .
CDR3nt: TGTGCCAGCAGCTGGTTGGAAGGGGCTACGAACTACGAGCAGTACTTC
CDR3aa: CASSWLEGATNYEQYF

j_gene: TRBJ2-6
v_gene: TRBV20-1
d_gene: .
abundance: .
CDR3nt: TGCAGTGCTAGTTTGCAGAACTCTGGGGCCAACGTCCTGACTTTC
CDR3aa: CSASLQNSGANVLTF

j_gene: TRBJ2-2
v_gene: TRBV2
d_gene: .
abundance: .
CDR3nt: TGTGCCAGCAGTAAATCGAACACCGGGGAGCTGTTTTTT
CDR3aa: CASSKSNTGELFF

j_gene: TRBJ2-1
v_gene: TRBV7-6
d_gene: TRBD2
abundance: many
CDR3nt: TGTGCCAGCAGCTCACTCAGCTACAGACTAGCGGGGGATTACAATGAGCAGTTCTTC
CDR3aa: CASSSLSYRLAGDYNEQFF

j_gene: TRBJ1-3
v_gene: TRBV6-1
d_gene: TRBD1
abundance: .
CDR3nt: TGTGCCAGCAGGGGGACAGCGTCTGGAAACACCATATATTTT
CDR3aa: CASRGTASGNTIYF

j_gene: TRBJ1-3
v_gene: TRBV28
d_gene: .
abundance: many
CDR3nt: TGTGCCAGCAATCTGGGAGTTGGAAACACCATATATTTT
CDR3aa: CASNLGVGNTIYF

j_gene: TRBJ2-3
v_gene: TRBV2
d_gene: TRBD2
abundance: many
CDR3nt: TGTGCCAGCAGTGGTTGGACTAGCGGGGACGATACGCAGTATTTT
CDR3aa: CASSGWTSGDDTQYF

j_gene: TRBJ2-3
v_gene: TRBV11-2
d_gene: TRBD1
abundance: .
CDR3nt: TGTGCCAGCAGCTTTAAGGACAGGGGTAGCACAGATACGCAGTATTTT
CDR3aa: CASSFKDRGSTDTQYF

j_gene: TRBJ1-5
v_gene: TRBV7-6
d_gene: TRBD1
abundance: .
CDR3nt: TGTGCCATCAGCTTAGTTTTCGGGACAGATCAGCCCCAGCATTTT
CDR3aa: CAISLVFGTDQPQHF

j_gene: TRBJ2-7
v_gene: TRBV7-9
d_gene: .
abundance: few
CDR3nt: TGTGCCAGCAGCTTCCGGGACCGAAGACAGTACTTC
CDR3aa: CASSFRDRRQYF

j_gene: TRBJ1-5
v_gene: TRBV18
d_gene: .
abundance: .
CDR3nt: TGTGCCAGCTCACCAAAGCGCCGGACAGTAAATCAGCCCCAGCATTTT
CDR3aa: CASSPKRRTVNQPQHF

j_gene: TRBJ2-3
v_gene: TRBV5-1
d_gene: TRBD2
abundance: .
CDR3nt: TGCGCCAGCAGCTTGGGGGCTAGCGGGGTACCGGATACGCAGGATTTT
CDR3aa: CASSLGASGVPDTQDF

j_gene: TRBJ2-5
v_gene: TRBV10-3
d_gene: TRBD1
abundance: few
CDR3nt: TGTGCCATCAGTGATCCGGGACAGCTGTACCAAGAGACCCAGTACTTC
CDR3aa: CAISDPGQLYQETQYF

j_gene: TRBJ1-1
v_gene: TRBV5-1
d_gene: .
abundance: once
CDR3nt: TGCGCCAGCAGCTTACTCGGTCAGGTGAACACTGAAGCTTTCTTT
CDR3aa: CASSLLGQVNTEAFF

j_gene: TRBJ2-7
v_gene: TRBV2
d_gene: TRBD1
abundance: few
CDR3nt: TGTGCCAGCAAATTCGGACAGGGCTACGAGCAGTACTTC
CDR3aa: CASKFGQGYEQYF

j_gene: TRBJ2-3
v_gene: TRBV6-2/TRBV6-3
d_gene: .
abundance: .
CDR3nt: TGTGCCAGCAGTCCACCCCTGGTAACGCAGTATTTT
CDR3aa: CASSPPLVTQYF